These 8 T cell receptor beta chains were all obtained from the same sample, sequenced in a study of CD8+ T cells in alopecia areata. RNA extraction and reverse transcription yielded cDNA as sequencing template. Assay used: immunoSEQ multiplex PCR; TCRdb lists only in-frame clones, some missing. The sample consists of about 76,000 clones, 66% of them appearing once. Treatment given: oral pan-JAK inhibitor, 5-10 mg twice daily. Source: CD8+ T cells sorted from blood, taken at week 24, from a patient treated with tofacitinib. The source of these receptors is a human donor with alopecia areata.

The chain carries TRBV25-1 and TRBJ2-5, with D maybe TRBD1 (6 bases). The CDR3 is made up of 14 amino acids. The V end was cut by 4 bases, the J end by 1 base, with 10 bases between. Looked up from germline, CDR1 is MGHDK and CDR2 is SYGVNS. The CDR3 DNA reads as TGTGCCAGCAGTGTGATAGGGGGCCAAGAGACCCAGTACTTC. Translation gives CASSVIGGQETQYF. Variable domain in full (rest from reference TRBV25-1 and TRBJ2-5): EADIYQTPRYLVIGTGKKITLECSQTMGHDKMYWYQQDPGMELHLIHYSYGVNSTEKGDLSSESTVSRIRTEHFPLTLESARPSHTSQYLCASSVIGGQETQYFGPGTRLLVL.

This clone was seen more than once but under ten times. The V call is TRBV19, the J call TRBJ1-2; unclear D gene. CDR1 is LNHDA and CDR2 is SQIVND in the germline V gene (reference sequence). This CDR3 contains 14 residues. The V end was cut by 4 bases, the J end by 4 bases, with 13 bases between. The CDR3 bases are TGTGCCAGTAGTACCGACGGAATATTCTATGGCTACACCTTC. It translates to CASSTDGIFYGYTF.

The chain has TRBV28 and TRBJ2-5; 8 nucleotides agree with TRBD1. Germline CDR1 reads MDHEN; CDR2 reads SYDVKM. V lost 3 bases, J lost 6 bases, and 12 bases stayed unmatched. The CDR3 has 16 residues. CDR3 bases: TGTGCCAGCAGTTTTCCGGGGCAGGGGGCTTGGAAGACCCAGTACTTC. Translation: CASSFPGQGAWKTQYF.

The chain joins TRBV6-5 to TRBJ2-5; 11 bases line up with TRBD2. The tail of the sequence fits TRBJ2-7 better, so the J call may be wrong. The CDR3 contains 14 residues. Germline CDR1 is MNHEY and CDR2 is SVGAGI. In DNA form, the CDR3 reads TGTGCCAGCAGCCAGGGGACTAGCGGCTACGAGCAGTACTTC. Protein: CASSQGTSGYEQYF.

This clone was seen a handful of times. The gene calls are TRBV5-1 and TRBJ2-2; D is perhaps TRBD2 (6 bases). The length of the CDR3 is 16 residues. CDR1 is SGHRS, CDR2 YFSETQ, per germline. V was clipped by 2 bases and J by 0 bases, with 11 bases between them. The CDR3 region has the DNA TGCGCCAGCAGCTTTATAGGGACTGCGAACACCGGGGAGCTGTTTTTT. Protein product: CASSFIGTANTGELFF.

In its sample, this clone was seen many times. CDR3 sequence reads: CASSQGLGQFF. The CDR3 nucleotides read TGTGCCAGCAGCCAAGGACTAGGGCAGTTCTTC. The chain joins TRBV5-4 to TRBJ2-1, with 7 nucleotides matching TRBD2. The CDR3 totals 11 residues. Germline V gene sequence: CDR1 SGHNT, CDR2 YYREEE (reference sequence). V dropped 4 bases and J dropped 12; count of bases not matched to a gene: 4.

The chain recombines TRBV4-2 with TRBJ2-7; 9 bases fit TRBD1. The CDR3 consists of 15 residues. Germline lookup yields CDR1 LGHNA and CDR2 YNFKEQ. Unmatched junction bases numbered 5, after V lost 1 base and J lost 4 bases. Here the CDR3 DNA reads TGTGCCAGCAGCCAAGGACAGGGGGAAGTTTACGAGCAGTACTTC. Protein sequence: CASSQGQGEVYEQYF.

The chain links TRBV4-1 to TRBJ1-1; D is unclear. With 4 bases removed from V and 0 bases from J, the gap between germline ends came to 12 bases. The CDR3 contains 15 residues. CDR1 is MGHRA and CDR2 is YSYEKL in the germline V gene. The CDR3 coding sequence is TGCGCCAGCAGCCTTATCGGACCGCTGAACACTGAAGCTTTCTTT. This codes for CASSLIGPLNTEAFF.